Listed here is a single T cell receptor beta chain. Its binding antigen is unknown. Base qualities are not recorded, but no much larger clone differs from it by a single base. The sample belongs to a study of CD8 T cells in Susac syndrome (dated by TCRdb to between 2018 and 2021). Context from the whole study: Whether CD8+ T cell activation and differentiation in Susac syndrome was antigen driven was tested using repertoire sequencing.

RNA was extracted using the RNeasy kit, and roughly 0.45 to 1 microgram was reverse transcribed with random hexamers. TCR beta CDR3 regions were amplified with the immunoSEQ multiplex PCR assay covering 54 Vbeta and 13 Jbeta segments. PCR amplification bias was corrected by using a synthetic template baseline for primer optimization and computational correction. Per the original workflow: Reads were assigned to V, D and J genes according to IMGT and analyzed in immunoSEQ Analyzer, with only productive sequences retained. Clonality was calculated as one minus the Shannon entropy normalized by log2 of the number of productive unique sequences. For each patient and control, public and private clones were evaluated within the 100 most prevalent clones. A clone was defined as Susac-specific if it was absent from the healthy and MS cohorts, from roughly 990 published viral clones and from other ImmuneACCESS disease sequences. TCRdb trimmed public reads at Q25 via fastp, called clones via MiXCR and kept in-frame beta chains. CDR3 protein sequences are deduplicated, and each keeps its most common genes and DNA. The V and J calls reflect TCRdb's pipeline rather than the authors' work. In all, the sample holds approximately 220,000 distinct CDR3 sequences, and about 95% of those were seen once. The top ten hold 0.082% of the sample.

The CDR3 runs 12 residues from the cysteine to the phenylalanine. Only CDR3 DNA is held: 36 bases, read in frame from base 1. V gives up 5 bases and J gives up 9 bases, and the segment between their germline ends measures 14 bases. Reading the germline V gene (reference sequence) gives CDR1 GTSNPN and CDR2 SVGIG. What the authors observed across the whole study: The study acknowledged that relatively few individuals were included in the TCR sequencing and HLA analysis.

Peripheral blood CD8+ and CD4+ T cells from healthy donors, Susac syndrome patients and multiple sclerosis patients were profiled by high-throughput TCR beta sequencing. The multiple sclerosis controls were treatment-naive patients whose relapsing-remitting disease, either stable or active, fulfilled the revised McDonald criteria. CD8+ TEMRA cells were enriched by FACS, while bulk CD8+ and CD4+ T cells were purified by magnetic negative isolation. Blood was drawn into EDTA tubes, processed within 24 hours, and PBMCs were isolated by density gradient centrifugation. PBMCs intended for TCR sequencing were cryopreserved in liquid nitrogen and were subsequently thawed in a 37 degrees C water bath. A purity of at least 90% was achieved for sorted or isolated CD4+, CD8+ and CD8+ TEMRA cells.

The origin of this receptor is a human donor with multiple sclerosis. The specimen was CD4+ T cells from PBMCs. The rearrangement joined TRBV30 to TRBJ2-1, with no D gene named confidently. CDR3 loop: CAWGRLYGEQFF. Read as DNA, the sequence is TGTGCCTGGGGCCGGCTATACGGTGAGCAGTTCTTC. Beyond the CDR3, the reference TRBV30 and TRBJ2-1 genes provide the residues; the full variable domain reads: SQTIHQWPATLVQPVGSPLSLECTVEGTSNPNLYWYRQAAGRGLQLLFYSVGIGQISSEVPQNLSASRPQDRQFILSSKKLLLSDSGFYLCAWGRLYGEQFFGPGTRLTVL.